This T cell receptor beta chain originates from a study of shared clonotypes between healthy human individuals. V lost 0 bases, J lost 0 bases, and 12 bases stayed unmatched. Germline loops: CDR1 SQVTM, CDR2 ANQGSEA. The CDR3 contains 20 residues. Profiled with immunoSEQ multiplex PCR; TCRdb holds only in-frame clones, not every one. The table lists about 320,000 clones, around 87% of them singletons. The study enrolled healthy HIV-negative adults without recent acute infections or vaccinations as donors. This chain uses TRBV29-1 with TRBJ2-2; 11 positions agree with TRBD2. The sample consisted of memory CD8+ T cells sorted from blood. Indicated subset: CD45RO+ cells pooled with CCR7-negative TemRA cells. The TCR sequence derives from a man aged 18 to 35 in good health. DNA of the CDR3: TGCAGCGTTGAAGATTTAAGGGTAGCGGGGGGGCGCCCGAACACCGGGGAGCTGTTTTTT. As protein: CSVEDLRVAGGRPNTGELFF.